Below, one T cell receptor (beta chain) is given with its context. Method: immunoSEQ multiplex PCR; TCRdb's copy keeps in-frame clones and lacks some. The sample lists approximately 41,000 clones; around 97% were seen once. CDR1 is SGHTA and CDR2 is FQGTGA in the germline V gene. The V and J ends lost 1 base and 5 bases respectively, with 14 bases between them. This CDR3 region has 16 residues. The data stem from a study of technical replicates of blood from a handful of donors. The source is a human donor in good health. The sample was T cells isolated from PBMCs. This chain connects TRBV7-3 to TRBJ1-4; D perhaps matches TRBD1 (6 bases). CDR3 region: CASSLNGGGGNEKLFF. The DNA of the CDR3 is TGTGCCAGCAGCTTAAACGGCGGGGGCGGGAATGAAAAACTGTTTTTT.